This TCR beta chain was captured by sequencing in a study of T cell responses to AZD1222 COVID-19 vaccine. The wider study: The study pooled second doses at about 4 or about 12 weeks. Findings of the study overall: Researchers took repertoire samples only after the peak T cell response had come. Variant regions that are unmutated are reportedly the target of nearly half of spike-specific TCRs. At baseline, seropositivity was found in only five or six AZD1222 recipients.

Sequenced by immunoSEQ multiplex PCR; TCRdb stores in-frame clones only, minus some. The data show 250,000 or so clones, approximately 95% seen once. The CDR3 spans 15 residues. Germline V gene sequence: CDR1 MDHEN, CDR2 SYDVKM. The V gene lost 5 bases and the J gene lost 7 bases, with 21 bases spanning the gap. Details on this clone: Its antigen is unidentified.

The chain is built from TRBV28 and TRBJ2-7; D might be TRBD1 (6 bases). The clonotype comes from an adult in good health. The sequences come from peripheral blood, collected on day 0 of AZD1222 vaccination. The CDR3 sequence: CASSAPGQRTGEQYF. The CDR3 DNA reads TGTGCCAGCAGTGCACCGGGACAAAGAACGGGGGAGCAGTACTTC.